One and the same sample provided the 22 T cell receptor beta chains below, sequenced in a study of cytomegalovirus exposure and HLA in healthy donors (dated by TCRdb to 2015 to 2018). Receptor libraries were prepared by the immunoSEQ multiplex PCR assay. For the multiplex PCR, a mixture combining 60 forward primers for TCR Vbeta segments and 13 reverse primers for TCR Jbeta segments was used. TCRdb's version of the immuneACCESS table is confined to in-frame rearrangements and falls short of the full clone set. An unresolved V gene accounts for under half of the shortfall where checked; the remainder is of unknown origin. The sample records roughly 200,000 clones, around 85% of which are singletons. The top ten clonotypes cover less than 2.5% of the sample. Sequenced material: PBMCs. All receptors derive from a woman between 45 and 60 years old in good health and CMV-seronegative.

The rearrangement links TRBV2 to TRBJ1-5; TRBD1 aligns across 7 bases. The trim removed 3 bases at V and 4 bases at J, leaving 3 bases unmatched. From germline, CDR1 is SNHLY and CDR2 FYNNEI. There are 14 residues in the CDR3. CDR3 coding DNA: TGTGCCAGCAGTGAGGGACAGACAAATCAGCCCCAGCATTTT. This gives the protein CASSEGQTNQPQHF.

A single count supports this clone. The rearrangement uses TRBV7-9 and TRBJ2-3, with 11 bases matching TRBD2. The V gene's germline CDR1 is SEHNR and CDR2 FQNEAQ (reference sequence). After removal of 5 bases from V and 2 bases from J, the junction contained 6 bases not matched to a gene. This CDR3 contains 16 residues. The CDR3 here is CASSGSGRVNTDTQYF. The CDR3 bases are TGTGCCAGCAGCGGTAGCGGGAGGGTAAACACAGATACGCAGTATTTT.

The chain links TRBV7-9 to TRBJ1-1; no clear D gene. CDR3 length equals 13 residues. Trimming shortened V by 4 bases and J by 1 base, and 7 bases separated the two germline ends. Germline CDR1 and CDR2: SEHNR and FQNEAQ (reference sequence). The CDR3 bases are TGTGCCAGCAGCTCTCCCCGGAACACTGAAGCTTTCTTT. It yields the protein CASSSPRNTEAFF.

The gene calls are TRBV6-1 and TRBJ2-7; possibly TRBD1 for D (6 bases). The CDR3 consists of 13 residues. Germline CDR1 reads MNHNS; CDR2 reads SASEGT. V was shortened by 5 bases and J by 5 bases, with 13 bases between the two germline ends. The CDR3 DNA sequence: TGTGCCAGCAGTCCATACAGGGTGGACGAGCAGTACTTC. Translating gives CASSPYRVDEQYF.

This chain links TRBV6-6 with TRBJ1-2; D not certain. Germline CDR1 MNHNY, CDR2 SVGAGI (reference sequence). With 5 bases removed from V and 3 bases from J, the gap between germline ends came to 4 bases. The CDR3 has 11 residues. The CDR3 is CASSPDYGYTF. The CDR3 DNA reads as TGTGCCAGCAGTCCTGACTATGGCTACACCTTC.

The chain combines TRBV7-2 with TRBJ2-7, with 8 bases identical to TRBD1. From germline, CDR1 is SGHTA and CDR2 FQGNSA. This CDR3 contains 12 residues. J gave up 6 bases and V 6 bases, and 4 bases lay outside the gene matches. This CDR3 reads CASRTGVLEQYF. CDR3 bases: TGTGCCAGCAGGACAGGGGTACTCGAGCAGTACTTC. Together with reference TRBV7-2 and TRBJ2-7, the CDR3 gives the full variable domain: GAGVSQSPSNKVTEKGKDVELRCDPISGHTALYWYRQSLGQGLEFLIYFQGNSAPDKSGLPSDRFSAERTGGSVSTLTIQRTQQEDSAVYLCASRTGVLEQYFGPGTRLTVT.

The genes are TRBV7-2 and TRBJ2-1, with D hard to call. Germline V gene lookup returns CDR1 SGHTA and CDR2 FQGNSA. Trimming took 4 bases from V and 4 from J, leaving 8 bases between them. The CDR3 spans 13 residues. Here the CDR3 reads CASSSSYYNEQFF. CDR3 in DNA: TGTGCCAGCAGCTCTAGTTATTACAATGAGCAGTTCTTC. Variable domain in full (rest from reference TRBV7-2 and TRBJ2-1): GAGVSQSPSNKVTEKGKDVELRCDPISGHTALYWYRQSLGQGLEFLIYFQGNSAPDKSGLPSDRFSAERTGGSVSTLTIQRTQQEDSAVYLCASSSSYYNEQFFGPGTRLTVL.

On this clone: Without the conserved terminal phenylalanine or tryptophan, this CDR3 likely stems from a read error. For the CDR3, the DNA is TGCGCCAGCAGCTTCGGGACTAGCGGAGATACGCAGTATCTT. Residues: CASSFGTSGDTQYL. The V and J genes are TRBV5-1 and TRBJ2-3, with 11 positions matching TRBD2. J gave up 5 bases and V 2 bases, and 1 base lay outside the gene matches. Germline V CDR1 and CDR2: SGHRS, YFSETQ. This CDR3 region has 14 residues.

CDR3 bases: TGTGCCAGCTCACCACCTTGGGGGGTTGGCTATGGCTACACCTTC. Translating it yields CASSPPWGVGYGYTF. V gene TRBV18 combines with J gene TRBJ1-2; D may be TRBD1 (5 bases). In germline, CDR1 is KGHSH, CDR2 LQKENI. The CDR3 is made up of 15 amino acids. With 0 bases removed from V and 4 bases from J, the gap between germline ends came to 12 bases.

The chain has TRBV27 and TRBJ2-7; 10 bases agree with TRBD1. Germline values: CDR1 MNHEY, CDR2 SMNVEV (reference sequence). The CDR3 is made up of 16 amino acids. After removal of 5 bases from V and 4 bases from J, the junction contained 11 bases not matched to a gene. The CDR3 DNA reads TGTGCCAGCAGTCCTCGCCCCGGGACAGGGGCTTACGAGCAGTACTTC. This sequence encodes CASSPRPGTGAYEQYF.

The chain has TRBV10-3 and TRBJ2-7, with D maybe TRBD2 (5 bases). CDR1 ENHRY and CDR2 SYGVKD come from the germline V gene. The CDR3 has 14 amino acids. The ends were cut back, 7 bases at V and 2 bases at J, with 15 bases in the middle. CDR3 sequence (DNA): TGTGCCATCAACGACCGGGGAAGCCCCTACGAGCAGTACTTC. This encodes CAINDRGSPYEQYF.

V usage is TRBV4-3 and J usage is TRBJ1-2; D is uncertain. V was shortened by 0 bases and J by 0 bases, with 11 bases between the two germline ends. The CDR3 totals 16 residues. Germline V lookup: CDR1 LGHNA, CDR2 YSLEER. CDR3 in DNA: TGCGCCAGCAGCCAAGATCTAGGCGTAGCTAACTATGGCTACACCTTC. Translation: CASSQDLGVANYGYTF.

The chain uses TRBV11-2 and TRBJ2-1; unclear D gene. The CDR3 totals 14 residues. Germline V lookup: CDR1 SGHAT, CDR2 FQNNGV. V was cut by 1 base and J by 6 bases, with 10 bases left in between. The DNA for the CDR3 is TGTGCCAGCAGCTTAGTGCCGGTCGGCAATGAGCAGTTCTTC. It codes for CASSLVPVGNEQFF.

This clone was seen more than once but under ten times. The rearrangement uses TRBV11-2 and TRBJ2-7; a possible D gene is TRBD2 (5 bases). Looked up from germline, CDR1 is SGHAT and CDR2 is FQNNGV. The ends were cut back, 3 bases at V and 6 bases at J, with 15 bases in the middle. This CDR3 region has 14 residues. The CDR3 DNA reads TGTGCCAGCAGCTTTTTGAGGGCGTCGGGCGAGCAGTACTTC. It codes for CASSFLRASGEQYF. The entire variable domain, with the rest obtained from reference TRBV11-2 and TRBJ2-7, is as follows: EAGVAQSPRYKIIEKRQSVAFWCNPISGHATLYWYQQILGQGPKLLIQFQNNGVVDDSQLPKDRFSAERLKGVDSTLKIQPAKLEDSAVYLCASSFLRASGEQYFGPGTRLTVT.

V is TRBV4-2 and J is TRBJ2-3; D not resolved. Germline V gives CDR1 LGHNA, CDR2 YNFKEQ. This CDR3 spans 15 amino acids. V lost 1 base, J lost 5 bases, and 13 bases lay in between. DNA of the CDR3: TGTGCCAGCAGCCAAGGCCCTTCAGGTGGAGATACGCAGTATTTT. Protein product: CASSQGPSGGDTQYF.

This chain joins TRBV19 and TRBJ1-1, with D possibly being TRBD1 (6 bases). The length of the CDR3 is 13 residues. With 9 bases removed from V and 4 bases from J, the gap between germline ends came to 15 bases. Germline CDR1 is LNHDA and CDR2 is SQIVND (reference sequence). CDR3 residues: CASKIQGATEAFF. The CDR3 nucleotides read TGTGCCAGCAAAATACAGGGAGCCACTGAAGCTTTCTTT.

This clone turned up a few times. The chain has TRBV2 and TRBJ1-1; TRBD1 might be the D (5 bases). The germline V gene encodes CDR1 SNHLY and CDR2 FYNNEI. V was clipped by 5 bases and J by 1 base, with 20 bases between them. The CDR3 totals 17 residues. The CDR3: CASSKTGEPTQNTEAFF. The CDR3 nucleotides read TGTGCCAGCAGTAAAACAGGCGAACCGACGCAGAACACTGAAGCTTTCTTT.

The chain is built from TRBV4-3 and TRBJ2-3; 8 nucleotides align to TRBD2. CDR1 and CDR2 from the germline V gene are LGHNA and YSLEER. The CDR3 length is 16 residues. V dropped 2 bases and J dropped 0; count of bases not matched to a gene: 4. CDR3 protein: CASSQYRLASTDTQYF. DNA of the CDR3: TGCGCCAGCAGCCAATACCGACTAGCGAGCACAGATACGCAGTATTTT.

The V call is TRBV28, the J call TRBJ2-1; 8 bases are shared with TRBD2. Germline CDR1 and CDR2: MDHEN and SYDVKM. Trimming cost V 2 bases and J 4 bases; bases outside gene matches: 7. This CDR3 spans 16 amino acids. Here the CDR3 reads CASSLNRLASYNEQFF. DNA of the CDR3: TGTGCCAGCAGTTTAAATCGACTAGCGAGTTACAATGAGCAGTTCTTC.

The chain employs TRBV4-2 and TRBJ1-5; D gene unclear. Germline CDR1 LGHNA, CDR2 YNFKEQ. Trimming pared 1 base from V and 2 bases from J, leaving 6 bases between. This CDR3 region has 14 residues. CDR3 DNA sequence: TGTGCCAGCAGCCAAGTAGAGGGCAATCAGCCCCAGCATTTT. Residues: CASSQVEGNQPQHF.

This clone was observed a few times. J is TRBJ2-1 and V is TRBV4-1; the match to TRBD2 covers 9 bases. Germline V gene lookup returns CDR1 MGHRA and CDR2 YSYEKL. V gave up 3 bases and J gave up 6 bases; unmatched junction bases: 9. The CDR3 contains 16 residues. CDR3 DNA: TGCGCCAGCAGCCACCGCGGGAGGGCCTTTCGCAATGAGCAGTTCTTC. This translates into CASSHRGRAFRNEQFF.

This clone was counted a few times. The rearrangement joins TRBV5-6 to TRBJ1-3, with D hard to call. Germline loops: CDR1 SGHDT, CDR2 YYEEEE. CDR3 size: 16 residues. V lost 0 bases and J lost 0, with 10 bases in between. The CDR3 DNA reads as TGTGCCAGCAGCTTGGAAGCTGCACGCTCTGGAAACACCATATATTTT. Translated, it gives CASSLEAARSGNTIYF.